Below, one T cell receptor beta chain is given with its context. This entry is derived from a study of blood T cells in healthy people across ages. The authors ran a second PCR of about 6 to 11 cycles using a sample-barcoded 5' primer and a J-beta primer mix. TCRdb re-called the 5' RACE reads through MiXCR, storing one row per CDR3 protein. In the table there are approximately 730,000 distinct CDR3 sequences, around 46% of which are singletons. The CDR3 totals 13 residues. The germline V gene has CDR1 ENHRY and CDR2 SYGVKD. V was clipped by 10 bases and J by 4 bases; unmatched bases: 7. The sequenced sample consisted of blood. V is TRBV10-3 and J is TRBJ1-1, with TRBD1 matching over 9 bases. The sequence derives from a woman aged 55 to 70 in good health. The CDR3 here is CATRDREGTEAFF. In DNA, the CDR3 is TGTGCCACCAGGGACAGGGAGGGCACTGAAGCTTTCTTT.